A selection of T cell receptor beta chains follows, all from one sample in a study of post-analysis software for immune sequencing data. TCRdb re-derived calls from the PCR reads in MiXCR, one entry per CDR3 protein. The table shows hundreds of thousands of distinct CDR3 sequences, with 30% occurring only once. Sequencing was performed on blood. These receptors were collected from a girl aged 10 to 17 with multiple sclerosis. The CDR3 runs from the conserved cysteine through the conserved F or W. Fields, in order: V gene, J gene, D gene, clone size, CDR3 protein, CDR3 DNA. A D gene is named only where the DNA matches it firmly. Expanded clones are given a class, and other clones once, few, many or no size at all.

>TRBV28|TRBJ2-1|NA|few
CASCGSYNEQFF
TGTGCCAGCTGTGGTTCCTACAATGAGCAGTTCTTC
>TRBV7-2|TRBJ2-1|TRBD1|NA
CASSSTPRTGGEGEQFF
TGTGCCAGCAGCTCAACCCCACGGACAGGGGGTGAAGGTGAGCAGTTCTTC
>TRBV7-6|TRBJ2-3|TRBD2|NA
CASSTGLAGMISTDTQYF
TGTGCCAGCAGCACTGGACTAGCGGGGATGATTAGCACAGATACGCAGTATTTT
>TRBV6-5|TRBJ2-1|TRBD2|once
CAGSFRLAGDLYNEQFF
TGTGCCGGCAGTTTTAGACTAGCGGGAGATCTCTACAATGAGCAGTTCTTC
>TRBV20-1|TRBJ1-5|NA|NA
CSATRTGGGDQPQHF
TGCAGTGCTACCCGAACGGGGGGCGGGGATCAGCCCCAGCATTTT
>TRBV7-9|TRBJ1-4|NA|NA
CASSFTVEKLFF
TGTGCCAGCAGCTTCACGGTTGAAAAACTGTTTTTT
>TRBV28|TRBJ1-1|NA|few
CASIAPMNTEAFF
TGTGCTAGCATTGCACCGATGAACACTGAAGCTTTCTTT
>TRBV7-2|TRBJ2-1|NA|few
CASSSSLAWIADEQFF
TGTGCCAGCAGCTCGTCACTAGCATGGATCGCTGATGAGCAGTTCTTC
>TRBV5-1|TRBJ1-1|TRBD1|few
CASSRGQGTEAFF
TGCGCCAGCAGCCGGGGACAGGGCACTGAAGCTTTCTTT
>TRBV20-1|TRBJ1-5|TRBD1|many
CSARQGPLGKPQHF
TGCAGTGCAAGACAGGGCCCCCTGGGGAAGCCCCAGCATTTT
>TRBV15|TRBJ2-3|NA|few
CATSRVRRVYTQYF
TGTGCCACCAGCAGAGTGCGGCGGGTATATACGCAGTATTTT
>TRBV5-1|TRBJ2-2|TRBD1|NA
CASSSNDREVEELFF
TGCGCCAGCAGCTCGAATGACAGGGAAGTCGAGGAGCTGTTTTTT
>TRBV20-1|TRBJ1-5|NA|NA
CSARDYSNQPQHF
TGCAGTGCTAGAGATTATAGCAATCAGCCCCAGCATTTT
>TRBV7-9|TRBJ1-2|TRBD1|few
CASSPRNRGSGYTF
TGTGCCAGCAGCCCGAGGAACAGGGGCAGTGGCTACACCTTC
>TRBV3-1|TRBJ2-7|TRBD1|NA
CTSSLGQGGYEQYF
TGTACCAGCAGCCTGGGACAGGGGGGCTACGAGCAGTACTTC
>TRBV29-1|TRBJ2-3|NA|NA
CSVQTRGATSTDTQYF
TGCAGCGTGCAAACCCGGGGGGCGACTAGCACAGATACGCAGTATTTT
>TRBV13|TRBJ1-1|NA|NA
CASSHQETEAFF
TGTGCCAGCAGCCACCAAGAAACTGAAGCTTTCTTT
>TRBV7-8|TRBJ2-1|NA|NA
CASSYRLKNEQFF
TGTGCCAGCAGCTACCGACTCAAGAATGAGCAGTTCTTC
>TRBV6-4|TRBJ2-3|NA|NA
CASSDSETSTDTQYF
TGTGCCAGCAGTGACTCGGAGACTAGCACAGATACGCAGTATTTT
>TRBV9|TRBJ2-1|NA|NA
CASSVAPSFAEQFF
TGTGCCAGCAGCGTAGCTCCGAGTTTCGCTGAGCAGTTCTTC
>TRBV12-3/TRBV12-4|TRBJ2-7|NA|NA
CASSGPQGYEQYF
TGTGCCAGCAGTGGACCACAGGGCTACGAGCAGTACTTC
>TRBV7-2|TRBJ2-1|NA|NA
CASSRVRGGEQFF
TGTGCCAGCAGCAGAGTGAGAGGGGGGGAGCAGTTCTTC
>TRBV15|TRBJ1-3|TRBD1|NA
CATSRARTGSGNTIYF
TGTGCCACCAGCAGAGCCAGGACAGGGTCTGGAAACACCATATATTTT
>TRBV28|TRBJ2-1|NA|NA
CASSLGQGTHEQFF
TGTGCCAGCAGTTTGGGGCAGGGGACCCATGAGCAGTTCTTC
>TRBV18|TRBJ1-1|TRBD1|NA
CASSPSRDRSVAEAFF
TGTGCCAGCTCACCGAGCCGGGACAGGTCCGTGGCTGAAGCTTTCTTT
>TRBV12-5|TRBJ2-2|NA|NA
CASGLGEGGAHDTGELFF
TGTGCTAGTGGTTTGGGAGAAGGAGGGGCCCACGACACCGGGGAGCTGTTTTTT
>TRBV4-3|TRBJ2-1|NA|few
CASSQASGGDEQFF
TGCGCCAGCAGCCAAGCCTCAGGGGGGGATGAGCAGTTCTTC